Shown below are 10 T cell receptor beta chains from a single sample sequenced in a study of spatial heterogeneity in lung cancer. Time point of the sample: blood at routine non-recurrence follow-up after resection. Tumor, nontumor lung or frozen PBMC supplied whole RNA that was sequenced unsorted. TCRdb recomputed calls from the 5' RACE reads with MiXCR, one row per CDR3 protein. The table lists under 150,000 distinct CDR3 sequences, less than 15% of them singletons. The source material was PBMCs, sampled at follow-up. All receptors derive from a male donor with early-stage non-small cell lung cancer.

This clonotype was observed a few times. This chain connects TRBV9 to TRBJ2-7; a possible D gene is TRBD2 (6 bases). There are 13 residues in the CDR3. From germline, CDR1 is SGDLS and CDR2 YYNGEE. V lost 3 bases and J 5 bases, leaving 12 bases between the germline ends. CDR3 nucleotides: TGTGCCAGCAGCGCCCCCGGGAGTAACGAGCAGTACTTC. Its protein product is CASSAPGSNEQYF.

This clonotype was counted between two and nine times. J is TRBJ2-5 and V is TRBV7-2; D is possibly TRBD2 (6 bases). This CDR3 has 12 residues. V was cut by 5 bases and J by 12 bases, with 16 bases left in between. Germline assignment: CDR1 SGHTA and CDR2 FQGNSA. Here the CDR3 reads CASSLDRRGEYF. CDR3 sequence (DNA): TGTGCCAGCAGCCTCGATAGGCGGGGCGAGTACTTC.

The chain couples TRBV28 to TRBJ2-1; TRBD1 aligns across 9 bases. V gave up 6 bases and J gave up 8 bases; unmatched junction bases: 11. There are 15 residues in the CDR3. Looked up from germline, CDR1 is MDHEN and CDR2 is SYDVKM. CDR3 DNA: TGTGCCAGCAGGTTTCCGGGACAGGGTCCGCATGAGCAGTTCTTC. Protein product: CASRFPGQGPHEQFF.

This clonotype occurred many times. This sequence joins TRBV29-1 and TRBJ1-5; TRBD1 matches 10 bases. The CDR3 runs 14 residues. CDR1 is SQVTM and CDR2 is ANQGSEA in the germline V gene. V trimming: 5 bases; J trimming: 2 bases; junction bases outside the gene matches: 3. This chain's CDR3 is CSVTGTGGNQPQHF. CDR3 bases: TGCAGCGTTACCGGGACAGGGGGCAATCAGCCCCAGCATTTT.

This clonotype was recorded a few times. The V call is TRBV5-6, the J call TRBJ2-7, with 8 bases lining up with TRBD1. V was pared by 1 base and J by 3 bases, with 6 bases of the junction left unmatched. CDR1 and CDR2 from the germline V gene are SGHDT and YYEEEE. This CDR3 is built from 15 residues. CDR3 DNA: TGTGCCAGCAGCTTGCCCGGACAGGGTATCTACGAGCAGTACTTC. Its protein is CASSLPGQGIYEQYF.

This clonotype was detected ten times or more. The chain joins TRBV7-9 to TRBJ1-1; D call uncertain. V gave up 0 bases and J gave up 4 bases, with 6 bases separating them. Germline V lookup: CDR1 SEHNR, CDR2 FQNEAQ (reference sequence). The CDR3 totals 13 residues. CDR3 residues: CASSLAQATEAFF. The CDR3 DNA reads TGTGCCAGCAGCTTAGCCCAAGCCACTGAAGCTTTCTTT.

There are a few counts of this clonotype. The chain carries TRBV7-2 and TRBJ2-5; D uncertain. Trimming cost V 5 bases and J 1 base, with 14 bases left between them. The germline V gene has CDR1 SGHTA and CDR2 FQGNSA. CDR3 length: 15 residues. The CDR3 loop reads CASSRLLGSQETQYF. The CDR3 nucleotides are TGTGCCAGCAGCCGACTGCTTGGGTCCCAAGAGACCCAGTACTTC.

The chain joins TRBV10-3 to TRBJ1-4; unclear D gene. The CDR3 consists of 13 residues. Germline V gene sequence: CDR1 ENHRY, CDR2 SYGVKD. With 2 bases removed from V and 3 bases from J, the gap between germline ends came to 4 bases. The DNA for the CDR3 is TGTGCCATCAGTGAGCAGCCTAATGAAAAACTGTTTTTT. This codes for CAISEQPNEKLFF.

This clonotype has just one count. J is TRBJ2-1 and V is TRBV7-2, with D maybe TRBD2 (6 bases). This CDR3 has 12 amino acids. CDR1 SGHTA and CDR2 FQGNSA come from the germline V gene. Trimming stripped 2 bases from V and 15 bases from J, with 14 bases between. The CDR3 loop is CASSLYSLARFF. The CDR3 region has the DNA TGTGCCAGCAGCTTATATTCGCTAGCGAGGTTCTTC.

The chain couples TRBV6-2 or TRBV6-3 to TRBJ2-1, with D possibly TRBD1 on 5 matching bases. Germline loops: CDR1 MNHEY, CDR2 SVGEGT. V lost 5 bases and J lost 8, with 16 bases in between. The CDR3 runs 14 residues. CDR3 protein: CASSKRLLGDEQFF. CDR3 DNA sequence: TGTGCCAGCAGTAAAAGGCTCCTAGGGGATGAGCAGTTCTTC.